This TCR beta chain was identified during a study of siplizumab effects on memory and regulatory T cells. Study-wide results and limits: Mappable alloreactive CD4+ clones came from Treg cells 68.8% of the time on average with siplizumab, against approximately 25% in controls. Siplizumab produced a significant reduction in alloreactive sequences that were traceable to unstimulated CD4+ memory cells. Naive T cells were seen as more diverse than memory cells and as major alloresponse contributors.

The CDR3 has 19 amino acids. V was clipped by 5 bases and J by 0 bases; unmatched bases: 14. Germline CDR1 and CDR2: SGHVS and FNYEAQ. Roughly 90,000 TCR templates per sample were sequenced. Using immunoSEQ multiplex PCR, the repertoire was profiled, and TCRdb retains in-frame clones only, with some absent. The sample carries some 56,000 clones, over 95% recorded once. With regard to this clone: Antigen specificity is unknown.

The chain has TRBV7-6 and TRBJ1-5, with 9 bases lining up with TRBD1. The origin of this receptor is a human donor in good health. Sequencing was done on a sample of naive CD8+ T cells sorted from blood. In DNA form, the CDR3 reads TGTGCCAGCAGCCACGGACCGGGACAGGGTAAATTTAGCAATCAGCCCCAGCATTTT. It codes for CASSHGPGQGKFSNQPQHF.